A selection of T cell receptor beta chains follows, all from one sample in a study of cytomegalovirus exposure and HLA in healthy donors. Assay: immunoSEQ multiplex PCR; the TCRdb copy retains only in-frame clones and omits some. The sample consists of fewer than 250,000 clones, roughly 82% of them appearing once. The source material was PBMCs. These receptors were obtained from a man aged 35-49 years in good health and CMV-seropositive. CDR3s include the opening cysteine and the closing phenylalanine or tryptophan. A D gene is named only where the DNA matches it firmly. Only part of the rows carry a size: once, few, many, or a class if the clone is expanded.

CAINPGQGRNTEAFF | TGTGCCATCAATCCGGGACAGGGACGGAACACTGAAGCTTTCTTT | TRBD1 | NA | TRBJ1-1 | TRBV10-3
CASSLQGGRQPQHF | TGTGCCAGCAGTTTACAGGGAGGGCGGCAGCCCCAGCATTTT | NA | NA | TRBJ1-5 | TRBV6-6
CASSDPTRHEQFF | TGCGCCAGCAGTGATCCGACTAGACATGAGCAGTTCTTC | NA | NA | TRBJ2-1 | TRBV10-1
CASSPLDSYEQYF | TGTGCTAGCAGCCCTTTAGACTCCTACGAGCAGTACTTC | NA | NA | TRBJ2-7 | TRBV7-7
CASSFGGSSYEQYF | TGTGCCAGTAGCTTCGGGGGGTCCTCCTACGAGCAGTACTTC | TRBD2 | NA | TRBJ2-7 | TRBV19
CASSSPGTGPEQYF | TGTGCCAGCAGCTCCCCCGGGACAGGGCCCGAGCAGTACTTC | TRBD1 | NA | TRBJ2-7 | TRBV7-9
CASSVTRADTQYF | TGTGCCAGCAGCGTGACGCGAGCGGATACGCAGTATTTT | NA | NA | TRBJ2-3 | TRBV7-9
CASSYDRVSTDTQYF | TGTGCCAGCAGCTACGACAGGGTCAGCACAGATACGCAGTATTTT | TRBD1 | NA | TRBJ2-3 | TRBV7-3
CASSYDGLAANEQFF | TGTGCCAGCAGTTACGATGGGCTAGCGGCCAATGAGCAGTTCTTC | TRBD2 | once | TRBJ2-1 | TRBV6-6
CASSLVAGPLNTEAFF | TGCGCCAGCAGCTTGGTCGCAGGTCCGTTGAACACTGAAGCTTTCTTT | NA | NA | TRBJ1-1 | TRBV5-1
CSVPGQGGGYTF | TGCAGCGTGCCGGGACAGGGTGGAGGCTACACCTTC | TRBD1 | once | TRBJ1-2 | TRBV29-1
CASRFRTGHNNEQFF | TGTGCCAGCAGGTTCCGGACAGGGCACAACAATGAGCAGTTCTTC | TRBD1 | NA | TRBJ2-1 | TRBV5-6
CASTLGLAGVLETQYF | TGTGCCAGCACCCTAGGGCTAGCGGGAGTTTTGGAGACCCAGTACTTC | TRBD2 | NA | TRBJ2-5 | TRBV2
CASSLRAGDTGELFF | TGCGCCAGCAGCTTGAGAGCAGGGGACACCGGGGAGCTGTTTTTT | NA | NA | TRBJ2-2 | TRBV5-1
CASSPQGGNTIYF | TGTGCCAGCTCACCGCAGGGGGGAAACACCATATATTTT | NA | NA | TRBJ1-3 | TRBV18
CAWSFLAASYNEQFF | TGTGCCTGGAGTTTTCTAGCGGCCTCCTACAATGAGCAGTTCTTC | TRBD2 | NA | TRBJ2-1 | TRBV30
CASSSNTGQREAFF | TGTGCCAGCAGTTCCAATACGGGACAGCGTGAAGCTTTCTTT | TRBD1 | few | TRBJ1-1 | TRBV6-5
CASGAGCQPQHF | TGCGCCAGCGGGGCAGGGTGTCAGCCCCAGCATTTT | NA | NA | TRBJ1-5 | TRBV23-1
CASSLDINSYNEQFF | TGTGCCAGCAGCTTGGACATCAACTCCTACAATGAGCAGTTCTTC | NA | NA | TRBJ2-1 | TRBV5-6
CASRGTGTYEQYF | TGTGCCAGCAGGGGGACAGGGACCTACGAGCAGTACTTC | TRBD1 | few | TRBJ2-7 | TRBV6-5
CASSEGASGYEQYF | TGTGCCAGCAGTGAAGGGGCTAGCGGATACGAGCAGTACTTC | TRBD2 | NA | TRBJ2-7 | TRBV6-5
CASSPLSGLAGVGTDTQYF | TGTGCCAGCAGCCCTCTCAGCGGACTAGCGGGAGTGGGCACAGATACGCAGTATTTT | TRBD2 | NA | TRBJ2-3 | TRBV7-2
CASSPRQGAGNQPQHF | TGTGCCAGCTCACCCAGGCAGGGGGCTGGCAATCAGCCCCAGCATTTT | TRBD1 | NA | TRBJ1-5 | TRBV18
CAWSSGRGTDTQYF | TGTGCCTGGAGCAGCGGGCGGGGCACAGATACGCAGTATTTT | NA | NA | TRBJ2-3 | TRBV30
CASKSEGVYEQYF | TGTGCCAGTAAAAGCGAGGGGGTCTACGAGCAGTACTTC | NA | NA | TRBJ2-7 | TRBV19
CASSMTGGAGGYTF | TGTGCCAGTAGTATGACAGGGGGCGCGGGGGGCTACACCTTC | TRBD1 | NA | TRBJ1-2 | TRBV19
CASLTSSSYNEQFF | TGTGCCAGCCTTACATCAAGCTCCTACAATGAGCAGTTCTTC | NA | once | TRBJ2-1 | TRBV7-9
CASADFNQPQHF | TGTGCCAGCGCGGACTTTAATCAGCCCCAGCATTTT | NA | NA | TRBJ1-5 | TRBV18
CSVGTVGNTGELFF | TGCAGCGTGGGTACAGTGGGCAACACCGGGGAGCTGTTTTTT | NA | NA | TRBJ2-2 | TRBV29-1
CSATYNEQFF | TGCAGTGCCACCTACAATGAGCAGTTCTTC | NA | NA | TRBJ2-1 | TRBV20-1
CASSLVPTLDTEAFF | TGTGCCAGCAGCTTGGTTCCGACATTGGACACTGAAGCTTTCTTT | NA | NA | TRBJ1-1 | TRBV5-4
CASSESEKGRVGGYTF | TGTGCCAGCAGTGAATCCGAGAAGGGCAGGGTAGGAGGCTACACCTTC | NA | NA | TRBJ1-2 | TRBV25-1
CASSYRQPSGNTIYF | TGTGCCAGCAGTTATCGACAGCCCTCTGGAAACACCATATATTTT | NA | NA | TRBJ1-3 | TRBV6-5
CASFNPGTANEQFF | TGCGCCAGCTTTAACCCCGGGACAGCCAATGAGCAGTTCTTC | TRBD1 | NA | TRBJ2-1 | TRBV5-1
CASRSGLHGRWQFF | TGTGCCAGCAGGTCGGGACTCCATGGCAGATGGCAGTTCTTC | NA | NA | TRBJ2-1 | TRBV6-5
CASSFEWTDTQYF | TGTGCCAGCAGCTTTGAGTGGACAGATACGCAGTATTTT | NA | once | TRBJ2-3 | TRBV5-8
CASSQEGASGSTQYF | TGTGCCAGCAGCCAAGAGGGGGCTAGCGGGAGTACGCAGTATTTT | TRBD2 | few | TRBJ2-3 | TRBV14
CASSPAALEQFF | TGTGCCAGCAGCCCCGCGGCACTGGAGCAGTTCTTC | NA | NA | TRBJ2-1 | TRBV7-9
CASSDGQGVMNEQFF | TGTGCCAGCAGCGATGGACAGGGGGTTATGAATGAGCAGTTCTTC | TRBD1 | NA | TRBJ2-1 | TRBV5-6
CSARVVREAFF | TGCAGTGCTAGAGTCGTCAGGGAAGCTTTCTTT | NA | NA | TRBJ1-1 | TRBV20-1
CASSLEGRAGYTF | TGCGCCAGCAGCTTGGAAGGCAGGGCTGGCTACACCTTC | NA | NA | TRBJ1-2 | TRBV5-1